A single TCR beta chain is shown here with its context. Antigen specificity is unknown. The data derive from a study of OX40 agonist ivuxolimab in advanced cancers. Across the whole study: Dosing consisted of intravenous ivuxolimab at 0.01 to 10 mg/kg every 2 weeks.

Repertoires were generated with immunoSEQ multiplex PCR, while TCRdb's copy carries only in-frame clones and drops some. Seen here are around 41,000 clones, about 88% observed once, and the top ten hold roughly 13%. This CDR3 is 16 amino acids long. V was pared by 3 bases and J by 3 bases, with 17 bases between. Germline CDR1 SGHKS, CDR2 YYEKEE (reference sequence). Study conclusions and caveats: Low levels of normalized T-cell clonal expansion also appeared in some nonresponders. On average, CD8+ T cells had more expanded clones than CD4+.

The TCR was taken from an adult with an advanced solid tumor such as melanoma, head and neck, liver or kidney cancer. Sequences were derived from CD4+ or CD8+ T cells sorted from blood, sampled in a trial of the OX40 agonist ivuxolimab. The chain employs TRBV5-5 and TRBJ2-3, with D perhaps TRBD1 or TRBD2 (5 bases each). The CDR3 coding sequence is TGTGCCAGCAGCTCCCTGTCCGGGTGGGGGACAGATACGCAGTATTTT. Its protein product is CASSSLSGWGTDTQYF.